A single sample is the source of the 32 T cell receptor beta chains below, sequenced in a study of identical twins. MiXCR, run by TCRdb on the 5' RACE reads, gives a single entry per CDR3 protein. There are approximately 630,000 distinct CDR3 sequences in the sample; roughly 7.1% occur only once, and less than 2% lies in the top ten. These data also formed part of another study, on yellow fever vaccine responses in identical twins.

The sequencing input was PBMCs. The source of these receptors is a woman aged 18-30 years in good health.

This clonotype was counted at least ten times. The V and J genes are TRBV12-3 or TRBV12-4 and TRBJ1-5; D ambiguous. Trimming left V 8 bases short and J 2 bases short, with 10 bases between. This CDR3 region has 13 residues. The CDR3 sequence is CASRRTGNQPQHF. For the CDR3, the DNA is TGTGCCAGCCGTCGGACGGGCAATCAGCCCCAGCATTTT.

This clonotype was detected only a few times. The V and J genes are TRBV28 and TRBJ2-7, with D tentatively TRBD2 (5 bases). V lost 3 bases to trimming and J lost 3 bases, with 12 bases between them. The CDR3 consists of 14 residues. CDR1 is MDHEN and CDR2 is SYDVKM in the germline V gene. CDR3 region: CASSFRSGYYEQYV. DNA of the CDR3: TGTGCCAGCAGTTTCCGATCGGGGTACTACGAGCAGTACGTC.

This clonotype was found a few times. The rearrangement uses TRBV12-3 or TRBV12-4 and TRBJ2-7, with D maybe TRBD1 (6 bases). CDR3 length: 15 residues. Between the trimmed V and J ends, which lost 2 bases and 4 bases, there was a span of 15 bases. This CDR3 reads CASSLSRRGGYEQYF. CDR3 bases: TGTGCCAGCAGTTTAAGCCGCAGAGGGGGATACGAGCAGTACTTC.

This clonotype has just a few counts. The chain uses TRBV5-6 and TRBJ2-1; D is perhaps TRBD2 (5 bases). V dropped 3 bases and J dropped 12 bases, with 40 bases sitting between them. The germline V gene encodes CDR1 SGHDT and CDR2 YYEEEE. The CDR3 consists of 21 residues. CDR3 coding DNA: TGTGCCAGCAGCTCTACTCCCCAGGAGGAAGGTCTTAAGGTGGTGGGGTCGAGGCAGTTCTTC. It is translated as CASSSTPQEEGLKVVGSRQFF.

This clonotype was picked up many times. The chain carries TRBV20-1 and TRBJ2-1; D is perhaps TRBD2 (5 bases). The germline V gene has CDR1 DFQATT and CDR2 SNEGSKA (reference sequence). The CDR3 has 14 residues. Trimming left V 0 bases short and J 4 bases short, with 10 bases between. The CDR3 sequence is CSARDPSGYNEQFF. CDR3 nucleotide sequence: TGCAGTGCTAGAGATCCCTCGGGGTACAATGAGCAGTTCTTC.

This clonotype was seen only a few times. The CDR3 loop reads CSVLPTQGSGEQYF. The CDR3 DNA is TGCAGCGTTCTACCGACACAGGGTTCGGGGGAGCAGTACTTC. This sequence joins TRBV29-1 and TRBJ2-7; weak D call: TRBD1 (6 bases). Germline-derived CDR1 and CDR2 are SQVTM and ANQGSEA. Trimming took off 5 bases at V and 7 bases at J, with 21 bases between the two ends. The CDR3 is 14 residues long.

There are a few counts of this clonotype. The chain is built from TRBV20-1 and TRBJ1-6; a weak D match, TRBD1 (5 bases). Trimming cost V 4 bases and J 5 bases, with 12 bases left between them. Germline loops: CDR1 DFQATT, CDR2 SNEGSKA (reference sequence). This CDR3 spans 14 amino acids. The chain's CDR3 is CSAIRGTNNSPLHF. DNA of the CDR3: TGCAGTGCTATTAGGGGCACCAATAATTCACCCCTCCACTTT.

With respect to this clonotype: The junction does not match germline at one end; this may be a read error. The V and J genes are TRBV3-1 and TRBJ2-7, with 10 bases lining up with TRBD1. CDR1 and CDR2 (germline): LGHDT, YNNKEL (reference sequence). This CDR3 spans 15 amino acids. The CDR3 loop is CASCQDGTGAGKQYF. CDR3 DNA: TGTGCCAGCTGCCAAGACGGGACAGGGGCCGGGAAGCAGTACTTC.

Only a few counts were recorded for this clonotype. V is TRBV4-1 and J is TRBJ1-5; no definite D call. Germline CDR1 is MGHRA and CDR2 is YSYEKL. CDR3 length equals 15 residues. V lost 0 bases, J lost 8 bases, and 14 bases lay in between. CDR3 bases: TGCGCCAGCAGCCAAGATCGTTCTAAAGTGGAGCCCCAGCATTTT. Amino acids: CASSQDRSKVEPQHF.

The chain recombines TRBV3-1 with TRBJ2-3; the D is unclear. In germline, CDR1 is LGHDT, CDR2 YNNKEL (reference sequence). The CDR3 covers 15 residues. Trimming removed 1 base at V and 2 bases at J, with 10 bases between. CDR3 amino acids: CASSQGRTATDTQYF. The CDR3 bases are TGTGCCAGCAGCCAAGGCAGGACCGCCACAGATACGCAGTATTTT.

The genes are TRBV4-1 and TRBJ2-2; D unclear. The CDR3 sequence is 19 residues long. Between the trimmed V and J ends, which lost 5 bases and 0 bases, there was a span of 22 bases. Per the germline V gene, CDR1 is MGHRA and CDR2 is YSYEKL. CDR3 amino acids: CASSNPTADPTPNTGELFF. In DNA, the CDR3 is TGCGCCAGCAGCAACCCCACGGCGGACCCAACCCCGAACACCGGGGAGCTGTTTTTT.

This clonotype was detected a few times. The V and J genes are TRBV5-1 and TRBJ2-3, with a tentative D call TRBD2 (6 bases). Trimming stripped 9 bases from V and 0 bases from J, with 17 bases between. Germline CDR1 SGHRS, CDR2 YFSETQ. This CDR3 has 15 residues. CDR3 in amino acids: CATRRVGTSTDTQYF. The CDR3 coding sequence is TGCGCCACCCGCAGGGTTGGGACTAGCACAGATACGCAGTATTTT. The full variable domain, with the rest looked up from reference TRBV5-1 and TRBJ2-3, is KAGVTQTPRYLIKTRGQQVTLSCSPISGHRSVSWYQQTPGQGLQFLFEYFSETQRNKGNFPGRFSGRQFSNSRSEMNVSTLELGDSALYLCATRRVGTSTDTQYFGPGTRLTVL.

This clonotype was seen repeatedly, ten times or more. J is TRBJ1-2 and V is TRBV12-3 or TRBV12-4; 7 bases fit TRBD1. V was clipped by 6 bases and J by 6 bases; unmatched bases: 7. This CDR3 is 13 amino acids long. CDR3 nucleotide sequence: TGTGCCAGCAGCCCTGACAGGGTCCATGGCTACACCTTC. Protein sequence: CASSPDRVHGYTF.

The genes are TRBV7-9 and TRBJ2-7, with 8 bases identical to TRBD2. In germline, CDR1 is SEHNR, CDR2 FQNEAQ (reference sequence). With 5 bases clipped from V and 3 bases from J, the junction kept 12 bases outside the gene matches. The CDR3 totals 16 residues. The CDR3 is CASSPPGEAGGYEQYF. The CDR3 DNA is TGTGCCAGCAGCCCACCCGGGGAGGCGGGAGGCTACGAGCAGTACTTC.

This clonotype was counted only a few times. The V gene is TRBV28, the J gene TRBJ2-6; D ambiguous. Germline V gene lookup returns CDR1 MDHEN and CDR2 SYDVKM. This CDR3 is 14 amino acids long. Trimming removed 10 bases from V and 0 bases from J, with 10 bases in between. DNA of the CDR3: TGTGCCATCCCCGGGCCCTCTGGGGCCAACGTCCTGACTTTC. It codes for CAIPGPSGANVLTF. Complete variable domain (other parts from reference TRBV28 and TRBJ2-6): DVKVTQSSRYLVKRTGEKVFLECVQDMDHENMFWYRQDPGLGLRLIYFSYDVKMKEKGDIPEGYSVSREKKERFSLILESASTNQTSMYLCAIPGPSGANVLTFGAGSRLTVL.

This clonotype came up a few times. The chain couples TRBV10-3 to TRBJ2-2; D is unclear. The CDR3 spans 11 residues. Germline V lookup: CDR1 ENHRY, CDR2 SYGVKD. Deletions cut 7 bases from V and 7 bases from J, with 7 bases between. The CDR3 reads CAINDGGELFF. DNA for the CDR3: TGTGCCATCAACGACGGCGGGGAGCTGTTTTTT.

Here the CDR3 reads CASSSTGEGETQYF. Here the CDR3 DNA reads TGCGCCAGCAGCTCAACAGGGGAAGGAGAGACCCAGTACTTC. The gene calls are TRBV5-1 and TRBJ2-5, with 7 bases matching TRBD1. The CDR3 has 14 amino acids. Germline assignment: CDR1 SGHRS and CDR2 YFSETQ. With V trimmed by 3 bases and J by 4 bases, 6 bases remained unmatched.

The chain is built from TRBV10-3 and TRBJ2-1; 12 nucleotides agree with TRBD2. Germline-derived CDR1 and CDR2 are ENHRY and SYGVKD. With V trimmed by 7 bases and J by 6 bases, 4 bases remained unmatched. The CDR3 length is 14 residues. As DNA, the CDR3 is TGTGCCATCAAACTAGCGGGAGGTTTCAATGAGCAGTTCTTC. Protein product: CAIKLAGGFNEQFF.

This clonotype has only a few counts. This rearrangement joins TRBV5-1 to TRBJ2-7; D may be TRBD1 (6 bases). The germline CDR1 and CDR2 sequences are SGHRS and YFSETQ. CDR3 length equals 14 residues. The V end lost 3 bases, the J end lost 2 bases, and 12 bases lay between the germline ends. The CDR3 region is CASSSRDTTYEQYF. The CDR3 DNA reads as TGCGCCAGCAGCTCCCGGGACACTACCTACGAGCAGTACTTC. Using reference TRBV5-1 and TRBJ2-7 for the parts outside the CDR3, the full variable domain is KAGVTQTPRYLIKTRGQQVTLSCSPISGHRSVSWYQQTPGQGLQFLFEYFSETQRNKGNFPGRFSGRQFSNSRSEMNVSTLELGDSALYLCASSSRDTTYEQYFGPGTRLTVT.

This clonotype was counted between two and nine times. The chain has TRBV20-1 and TRBJ1-5; a possible D gene is TRBD1 (5 bases). V dropped 2 bases and J dropped 3 bases, with 14 bases sitting between them. CDR3 length: 15 residues. CDR1 DFQATT and CDR2 SNEGSKA come from the germline V gene (reference sequence). This CDR3 is CSARSTGTPNQPQHF. For the CDR3, the DNA is TGCAGTGCTAGATCAACCGGGACCCCCAATCAGCCCCAGCATTTT.

This clonotype was observed a few times. This chain joins TRBV6-1 and TRBJ2-7; D unresolved. CDR1 is MNHNS, CDR2 SASEGT, per germline. The CDR3 has 13 amino acids. Trimming stripped 0 bases from V and 3 bases from J, with 6 bases between. The CDR3 DNA reads as TGTGCCAGCAGTGAAGCGAGGAACTACGAGCAGTACGTC. Translated, it gives CASSEARNYEQYV.

As for this clonotype: Possible read error: a much larger clone is one base away. V gene TRBV2 combines with J gene TRBJ2-5; 8 bases map to TRBD1. Per germline, CDR1 SNHLY and CDR2 FYNNEI. The CDR3 has 14 amino acids. V was pared by 6 bases and J by 1 base, with 4 bases of the junction left unmatched. The CDR3 DNA reads as TGTGCCAGCAGACCCACAGGGGGCCAAGAGACCCAGTACTTC. Its protein is CASRPTGGQETQYF.

This chain uses TRBV19 with TRBJ1-1; no reliable D call. The V end lost 3 bases, the J end lost 1 base, and 15 bases lay between the germline ends. This CDR3 region has 16 residues. Germline V gene lookup returns CDR1 LNHDA and CDR2 SQIVND (reference sequence). This CDR3 is CASSMLGKTENTEAFF. The CDR3 region has the DNA TGTGCCAGTAGTATGTTGGGCAAAACCGAGAACACTGAAGCTTTCTTT. The full variable domain, its missing parts supplied by reference TRBV19 and TRBJ1-1, is DGGITQSPKYLFRKEGQNVTLSCEQNLNHDAMYWYRQDPGQGLRLIYYSQIVNDFQKGDIAEGYSVSREKKESFPLTVTSAQKNPTAFYLCASSMLGKTENTEAFFGQGTRLTVV.

This clonotype was counted at least ten times. This sequence joins TRBV7-9 and TRBJ1-2; TRBD1 matches 10 bases. Germline V gives CDR1 SEHNR, CDR2 FQNEAQ (reference sequence). The CDR3 contains 14 residues. V was clipped by 4 bases and J by 4 bases; unmatched bases: 3. In DNA form, the CDR3 reads TGTGCCAGCAGCTCGGGACAGGGGATCTATGGCTACACCTTC. Residues: CASSSGQGIYGYTF.

The table lists this clonotype with a few counts. The gene calls are TRBV15 and TRBJ2-6, with 9 bases lining up with TRBD1. The junction had 5 bases not matched to a gene; V was cut back by 3 bases and J by 2 bases. Germline V gives CDR1 LNHNV, CDR2 YYDKDF (reference sequence). The CDR3 loop spans 17 amino acids. Here the CDR3 DNA reads TGTGCCACCAGCAGTAAACAGGGGGCAGCTGGGGCCAACGTCCTGACTTTC. Amino acid sequence: CATSSKQGAAGANVLTF.

The genes are TRBV15 and TRBJ2-4; no firm D call. V gave up 1 base and J gave up 3 bases, with 16 bases separating them. The germline gives CDR1 LNHNV, CDR2 YYDKDF (reference sequence). This CDR3 has 17 amino acids. This CDR3 is CATSRANLGSIKNIQYF. The CDR3 bases are TGTGCCACCAGCAGAGCCAACCTAGGGTCTATCAAAAACATTCAGTACTTC.

This clonotype was picked up a small number of times. This rearrangement joins TRBV3-1 to TRBJ2-7; D not certain. The germline gives CDR1 LGHDT, CDR2 YNNKEL (reference sequence). This CDR3 comprises 12 residues. V shed 4 bases and J shed 3 bases, with 7 bases lying between them. In DNA form, the CDR3 reads TGTGCCAGCAGCCCCCCGAACTACGAGCAGTACGTC. It translates to CASSPPNYEQYV.

A few counts support this clonotype. This rearrangement joins TRBV20-1 to TRBJ1-2, with 7 bases fitting TRBD1. CDR1 is DFQATT and CDR2 is SNEGSKA in the germline V gene (reference sequence). This CDR3 region has 12 residues. J lost 8 bases, V lost 4 bases, and 7 bases had no gene match. CDR3 in DNA: TGCAGTGCTACTCTTCCGACAGGGGGCTACACCTTC. Its protein is CSATLPTGGYTF.

The chain carries TRBV5-6 and TRBJ2-1, with 10 positions matching TRBD1. The CDR3 totals 16 residues. Germline CDR1 is SGHDT and CDR2 is YYEEEE. The trim removed 5 bases at V and 2 bases at J, leaving 7 bases unmatched. The CDR3, as DNA: TGTGCCAGCAGGAAACGGACAGGGGGTGCCTACAATGAGCAGTTCTTC. Its protein is CASRKRTGGAYNEQFF.

The V and J genes are TRBV6-1 and TRBJ1-6, with D unclear. The CDR3 is 15 residues long. V was clipped by 1 base and J by 11 bases, with 15 bases between them. Germline V gene lookup returns CDR1 MNHNS and CDR2 SASEGT. The DNA for the CDR3 is TGTGCCAGCAGTGAAGTGGCAGTACTAATAGCACCCCTCCACTTT. Translated, it gives CASSEVAVLIAPLHF.

V usage is TRBV19 and J usage is TRBJ1-3; D is unresolved. V lost 5 bases to trimming and J lost 0 bases, with 8 bases between them. This CDR3 has 14 amino acids. The V gene's germline CDR1 is LNHDA and CDR2 SQIVND (reference sequence). CDR3 sequence (DNA): TGTGCCAGTAGTTTGCCCGTCTCTGGAAACACCATATATTTT. This sequence encodes CASSLPVSGNTIYF. The variable domain in full, completed from reference TRBV19 and TRBJ1-3, reads DGGITQSPKYLFRKEGQNVTLSCEQNLNHDAMYWYRQDPGQGLRLIYYSQIVNDFQKGDIAEGYSVSREKKESFPLTVTSAQKNPTAFYLCASSLPVSGNTIYFGEGSWLTVV.

A word on this clonotype: The junction departs from the called germline gene at one end, perhaps through a read error. V is TRBV9 and J is TRBJ2-3; 7 bases agree with TRBD2. The CDR3 consists of 15 residues. Germline CDR1 and CDR2: SGDLS and YYNGEE. CDR3 in amino acids: CASSRGRTYTDTQYF. DNA of the CDR3: TGTGCTAGCAGCCGCGGGAGAACCTACACAGATACGCAGTATTTT.